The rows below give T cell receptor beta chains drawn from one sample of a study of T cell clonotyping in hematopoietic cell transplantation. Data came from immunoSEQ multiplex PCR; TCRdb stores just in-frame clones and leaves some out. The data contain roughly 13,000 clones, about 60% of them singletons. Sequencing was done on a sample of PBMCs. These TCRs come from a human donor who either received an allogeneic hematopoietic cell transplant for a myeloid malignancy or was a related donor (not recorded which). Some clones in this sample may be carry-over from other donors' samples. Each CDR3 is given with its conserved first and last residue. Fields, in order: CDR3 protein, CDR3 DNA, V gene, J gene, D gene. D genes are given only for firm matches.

CDR3 protein: CASSRTGTANTEAFF
CDR3 DNA: TGCGCCAGCAGCCGCACCGGGACAGCGAACACTGAAGCTTTCTTT
V gene: TRBV4-1
J gene: TRBJ1-1
D gene: TRBD1

CDR3 protein: CASSLVGASYEQYF
CDR3 DNA: TGTGCCAGCAGCTTAGTGGGAGCGAGCTACGAGCAGTACTTC
V gene: TRBV7-2
J gene: TRBJ2-7
D gene: NA

CDR3 protein: CASSYRDWHNFKQFF
CDR3 DNA: TGTGCCAGCAGTTACCGGGACTGGCACAACTTTAAACAGTTCTTC
V gene: TRBV6-5
J gene: TRBJ2-1
D gene: NA

CDR3 protein: CSVGTVGVNYGYTF
CDR3 DNA: TGCAGCGTCGGGACTGTTGGGGTGAACTATGGCTACACCTTC
V gene: TRBV29-1
J gene: TRBJ1-2
D gene: NA

CDR3 protein: CASSASSQGAIYGYTF
CDR3 DNA: TGTGCCAGCAGTGCATCCTCACAGGGCGCTATCTATGGCTACACCTTC
V gene: TRBV27
J gene: TRBJ1-2
D gene: NA

CDR3 protein: CACHKGGSPLHF
CDR3 DNA: TGTGCCTGCCACAAAGGCGGTTCACCCCTCCACTTT
V gene: TRBV30
J gene: TRBJ1-6
D gene: NA

CDR3 protein: CAWTDPDRDTGELFF
CDR3 DNA: TGTGCCTGGACCGATCCGGACAGGGACACCGGGGAGCTGTTTTTT
V gene: TRBV30
J gene: TRBJ2-2
D gene: TRBD1

CDR3 protein: CATPRERLNTEAFF
CDR3 DNA: TGTGCCACCCCCCGGGAGCGACTGAACACTGAAGCTTTCTTT
V gene: TRBV25-1
J gene: TRBJ1-1
D gene: NA

CDR3 protein: CASSYRWGNQETQYF
CDR3 DNA: TGTGCCAGCAGTTACAGGTGGGGCAACCAAGAGACCCAGTACTTC
V gene: TRBV6-5
J gene: TRBJ2-5
D gene: NA

CDR3 protein: CASSIVGLAKNIQYF
CDR3 DNA: TGTGCCAGTAGTATTGTAGGACTAGCCAAAAACATTCAGTACTTC
V gene: TRBV19
J gene: TRBJ2-4
D gene: NA

CDR3 protein: CASSLSPDNQPQHF
CDR3 DNA: TGTGCCAGCAGCTTATCCCCAGATAATCAGCCCCAGCATTTT
V gene: TRBV7-2
J gene: TRBJ1-5
D gene: NA